This T cell receptor beta chain appears in the sequencing data of a study of T cells in Graves' hyperthyroidism and ophthalmopathy. RNA transcripts provided the source from which TCR beta CDR3 regions were amplified. The TCR CDR3 first-round RT-PCR relied on the HTBI primer set. TCRdb redid the calling of the multiplex PCR reads with MiXCR, one entry per CDR3 protein. The sample lists about 290,000 distinct CDR3 sequences, roughly a fifth seen once, with less than 45% in the top ten. Germline-derived CDR1 and CDR2 are SGHRS and YFSETQ. This CDR3 has 14 amino acids. V lost 6 bases and J lost 3; bases outside the gene matches: 5. The table lists this clonotype with many counts.

The receptor was isolated from a man aged 50 to 60 with Graves' ophthalmopathy. This chain joins TRBV5-1 and TRBJ2-3; 9 bases fit TRBD2. Material: blood. The CDR3 loop reads CASTYSGRTDTQYF. DNA of the CDR3: TGCGCCAGCACCTATAGCGGGAGAACAGATACGCAGTATTTT.